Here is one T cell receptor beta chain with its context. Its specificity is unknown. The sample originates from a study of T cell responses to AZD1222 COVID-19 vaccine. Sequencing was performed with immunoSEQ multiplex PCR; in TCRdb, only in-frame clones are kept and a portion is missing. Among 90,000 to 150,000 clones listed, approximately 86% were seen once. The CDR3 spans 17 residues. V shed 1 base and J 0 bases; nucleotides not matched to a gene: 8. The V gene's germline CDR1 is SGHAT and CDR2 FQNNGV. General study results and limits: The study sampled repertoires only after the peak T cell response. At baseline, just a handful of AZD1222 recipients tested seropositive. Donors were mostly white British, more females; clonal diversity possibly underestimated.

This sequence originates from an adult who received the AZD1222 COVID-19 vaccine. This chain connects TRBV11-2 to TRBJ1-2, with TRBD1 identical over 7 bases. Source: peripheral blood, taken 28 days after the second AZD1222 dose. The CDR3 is CASSLALRDRANYGYTF. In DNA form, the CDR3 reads TGTGCCAGCAGCTTAGCTTTGAGGGACAGAGCTAACTATGGCTACACCTTC.